One and the same sample provided the 30 T cell receptor beta chains below, sequenced in a study of human T cells and chemical hapten exposure. Time point noted: patch test 1, 2 weeks after DPC sensitization. The treatment was: therapeutic diphenylcyclopropenone sensitization with weekly scalp DPC. TCRdb reanalysed the RACE reads using MiXCR and keeps one entry per CDR3 protein. The sample contains about 110,000 distinct CDR3 sequences, roughly 11% of which appear only once. Sequencing was performed on whole blood, taken in connection with sensitization to the hapten diphenylcyclopropenone (DPC). The receptors stem from a woman aged 40-49 years with alopecia areata. Some clones in this sample may be carry-over from other donors' samples.

This clonotype was counted many times. The rearrangement uses TRBV6-2 or TRBV6-3 and TRBJ1-3; D is unclear. V lost 4 bases, J lost 1 base, and 11 bases lay in between. The length of the CDR3 is 15 residues. From germline, CDR1 is MNHEY and CDR2 SVGEGT. CDR3 residues: CASSFPWKSGNTIYF. The CDR3 DNA reads TGTGCCAGCAGTTTCCCTTGGAAGTCTGGAAACACCATATATTTT.

This clonotype showed up many times. The J gene is TRBJ1-4, the V gene TRBV27, with D unclear. Per the germline V gene, CDR1 is MNHEY and CDR2 is SMNVEV (reference sequence). With 2 bases removed from V and 6 bases from J, the gap between germline ends came to 7 bases. This CDR3 comprises 13 residues. The CDR3 loop reads CASSLRPDEKLFF. CDR3 bases: TGTGCCAGCAGTTTAAGGCCCGATGAAAAACTGTTTTTT.

Only a few counts were recorded for this clonotype. The chain uses TRBV27 and TRBJ2-3; tentatively, D is TRBD2 (5 bases). This CDR3 contains 15 residues. Trimming removed 4 bases from V and 3 bases from J, with 14 bases in between. CDR1 is MNHEY, CDR2 SMNVEV, per germline (reference sequence). As DNA, the CDR3 is TGTGCCAGCAGTTCCGGGAACCGGGCAACAGATACGCAGTATTTT. It is translated as CASSSGNRATDTQYF.

This clonotype was counted between two and nine times. The rearrangement links TRBV28 to TRBJ2-7, with 11 bases that match TRBD1. The CDR3 totals 14 residues. Trimming removed 6 bases from V and 6 bases from J; junction bases left unmatched: 7. Germline V gives CDR1 MDHEN, CDR2 SYDVKM. CDR3 loop: CASRRAGTGGEQYF. Written as DNA, the CDR3 is TGTGCCAGCAGGCGGGCAGGGACAGGGGGCGAGCAGTACTTC. Full variable domain (missing parts from reference TRBV28 and TRBJ2-7): DVKVTQSSRYLVKRTGEKVFLECVQDMDHENMFWYRQDPGLGLRLIYFSYDVKMKEKGDIPEGYSVSREKKERFSLILESASTNQTSMYLCASRRAGTGGEQYFGPGTRLTVT.

V and J are TRBV27 and TRBJ2-2; 12 bases map to TRBD2. The CDR3 is made up of 16 amino acids. The V segment lost 7 bases and the J segment 5 bases; nucleotides outside the gene matches: 8. Germline CDR1 and CDR2: MNHEY and SMNVEV (reference sequence). CDR3 sequence: CASNVLAGGGTGELFF. CDR3 DNA sequence: TGTGCCAGCAATGTACTAGCGGGAGGCGGTACCGGGGAGCTGTTTTTT.

Ten or more counts support this clonotype. The CDR3 nucleotides read TGCAGTGCTAGAGCCCCGGAAAGAGGCGCAGGGAGGGTGTTTTTT. It codes for CSARAPERGAGRVFF. The V gene is TRBV20-1, the J gene TRBJ2-2, with 7 bases aligning to TRBD2. Germline assignment: CDR1 DFQATT and CDR2 SNEGSKA (reference sequence). Losses at the gene ends were 1 base for V and 15 bases for J; bases not matched to a gene: 17. This CDR3 is 15 amino acids long.

The rearrangement joins TRBV20-1 to TRBJ2-7, with 7 bases that match TRBD1. Germline lookup yields CDR1 DFQATT and CDR2 SNEGSKA (reference sequence). This CDR3 has 13 residues. CDR3 amino acids: CSVRQGPTYEQYF. The CDR3 DNA is TGCAGCGTAAGACAGGGCCCGACCTACGAGCAGTACTTC.

This clonotype has at least ten counts. The chain carries TRBV20-1 and TRBJ2-1; the match to TRBD2 covers 9 bases. This CDR3 region has 16 residues. V lost 5 bases, J lost 0 bases, and 8 bases stayed unmatched. Germline CDR1 reads DFQATT; CDR2 reads SNEGSKA (reference sequence). As DNA, the CDR3 is TGCAGTGCTCCAGGACTAGCGAGGAGCTCCTACAATGAGCAGTTCTTC. This encodes CSAPGLARSSYNEQFF.

This clonotype was found many times. The chain employs TRBV7-6 and TRBJ1-4, with TRBD1 identical over 7 bases. The trim removed 0 bases at V and 4 bases at J, leaving 11 bases unmatched. Germline lookup yields CDR1 SGHVS and CDR2 FNYEAQ. The CDR3 extends over 18 amino acids. Here the CDR3 reads CASSLAPGGGTVNEKLFF. CDR3 in DNA: TGTGCCAGCAGCTTAGCGCCCGGAGGGGGGACAGTTAATGAAAAACTGTTTTTT. Full variable domain (remainder filled in from reference TRBV7-6 and TRBJ1-4): GAGVSQSPRYKVTKRGQDVALRCDPISGHVSLYWYRQALGQGPEFLTYFNYEAQQDKSGLPNDRFSAERPEGSISTLTIQRTEQRDSAMYRCASSLAPGGGTVNEKLFFGSGTQLSVL.

This clonotype came up many times. The CDR3, as DNA: TGTGCCAGCAGCTTGTCTCAACGGGAGGGCCGAACAGATACGCAGTATTTT. The encoded protein is CASSLSQREGRTDTQYF. This chain uses TRBV7-2 with TRBJ2-3; 8 bases map to TRBD2. The CDR3 spans 17 residues. The V gene's germline CDR1 is SGHTA and CDR2 FQGNSA. V was clipped by 3 bases and J by 3 bases; unmatched bases: 11. Using reference TRBV7-2 and TRBJ2-3 for the parts outside the CDR3, the full variable domain is GAGVSQSPSNKVTEKGKDVELRCDPISGHTALYWYRQSLGQGLEFLIYFQGNSAPDKSGLPSDRFSAERTGGSVSTLTIQRTQQEDSAVYLCASSLSQREGRTDTQYFGPGTRLTVL.

V usage is TRBV5-5 and J usage is TRBJ2-3; no firm D call. Germline V gene data show CDR1 as SGHKS and CDR2 as YYEKEE (reference sequence). V lost 1 base, J lost 4 bases, and 7 bases lay in between. CDR3 length: 13 amino acids. In DNA form, the CDR3 reads TGTGCCAGCAGCTTGCAATGGGCAGATACGCAGTATTTT. As protein: CASSLQWADTQYF.

This clonotype was found a few times. The chain recombines TRBV19 with TRBJ1-1; D remains ambiguous. The CDR3 covers 13 residues. CDR1 is LNHDA and CDR2 is SQIVND in the germline V gene (reference sequence). Trimming removed 5 bases at V and 1 base at J, with 8 bases between. CDR3 sequence reads: CASSYLENTEAFF. In nucleotides, the CDR3 is TGTGCCAGTAGTTACCTTGAGAACACTGAAGCTTTCTTT.

This chain connects TRBV4-2 to TRBJ2-2; 11 nucleotides agree with TRBD2. V lost 4 bases, J lost 1 base, and 5 bases stayed unmatched. Germline V gives CDR1 LGHNA, CDR2 YNFKEQ. The CDR3 sequence is 17 residues long. The CDR3 reads CASSPRLAGMNTGELFF. Here the CDR3 DNA reads TGTGCCAGCAGCCCCAGACTAGCGGGGATGAACACCGGGGAGCTGTTTTTT.

This clonotype was detected many times. V gene TRBV29-1 combines with J gene TRBJ1-5; D ambiguous. V was trimmed by 4 bases and J by 6 bases, leaving 13 bases between them. The CDR3 consists of 13 residues. Per germline, CDR1 SQVTM and CDR2 ANQGSEA. The CDR3 DNA follows: TGCAGCGTTGGGTTGGCAATCGGTCAGCCCCAGCATTTT. This translates into CSVGLAIGQPQHF. Complete variable domain (other parts from reference TRBV29-1 and TRBJ1-5): SAVISQKPSRDICQRGTSLTIQCQVDSQVTMMFWYRQQPGQSLTLIATANQGSEATYESGFVIDKFPISRPNLTFSTLTVSNMSPEDSSIYLCSVGLAIGQPQHFGDGTRLSIL.

This clonotype was observed at least ten times. V is TRBV4-1 and J is TRBJ2-7; either TRBD1 or TRBD2 may supply D (5 bases each). The V end lost 3 bases, the J end lost 1 base, and 13 bases lay between the germline ends. CDR1 and CDR2 from the germline V gene are MGHRA and YSYEKL. The CDR3 has 15 amino acids. CDR3 nucleotides: TGCGCCAGCAGCCAGCGAAGGGACGGATCCTACGAGCAGTACTTC. Protein product: CASSQRRDGSYEQYF.

The chain carries TRBV6-5 and TRBJ1-2, with 7 bases matching TRBD1. This CDR3 is 15 amino acids long. The V and J ends lost 2 bases and 5 bases, in that order; junction bases with no gene match: 8. Germline lookup yields CDR1 MNHEY and CDR2 SVGAGI. CDR3 DNA: TGTGCCAGCAGTTACGTTGGGGACAGATATTATGGCTACACCTTC. As protein: CASSYVGDRYYGYTF.

V and J are TRBV6-6 and TRBJ1-4, with unresolved D. CDR1 is MNHNY, CDR2 SVGAGI, per germline (reference sequence). V was cut by 7 bases and J by 8 bases, with 11 bases left in between. The CDR3 consists of 12 residues. The CDR3 reads CASTLTREKLFF. The CDR3 nucleotides read TGTGCCAGCACCCTCACCAGGGAAAAACTGTTTTTT.

The chain is built from TRBV12-3 or TRBV12-4 and TRBJ2-2; D tentatively fits TRBD1 or TRBD2 (6 bases each). This CDR3 has 16 amino acids. V shed 7 bases and J shed 2 bases, with 17 bases lying between them. This chain's CDR3 is CASTRLGGPNTGELFF. The CDR3 region has the DNA TGTGCCAGCACGCGTCTTGGGGGGCCTAACACCGGGGAGCTGTTTTTT.

The sample holds many counts of this clonotype. J is TRBJ1-5 and V is TRBV18, with unresolved D. V gave up 3 bases and J gave up 5 bases, with 8 bases separating them. Looked up from germline, CDR1 is KGHSH and CDR2 is LQKENI. The CDR3 totals 13 residues. DNA for the CDR3: TGTGCCAGCTCACCGGGGAGGGATCAGCCCCAGCATTTT. Its translation: CASSPGRDQPQHF.

This clonotype occurred many times. The genes are TRBV20-1 and TRBJ1-2; perhaps TRBD1 as D (5 bases). The CDR3 contains 11 residues. V was pared by 7 bases and J by 8 bases, with 14 bases between. Germline V gene data show CDR1 as DFQATT and CDR2 as SNEGSKA (reference sequence). The CDR3 region is CSEFRAGGYTF. CDR3 sequence (DNA): TGCAGTGAGTTCAGGGCTGGCGGCTACACCTTC.

V and J are TRBV7-3 and TRBJ2-3; D remains ambiguous. Germline assignment: CDR1 SGHTA and CDR2 FQGTGA. V shed 5 bases and J shed 0 bases, with 6 bases lying between them. The CDR3 is 13 amino acids. CDR3 in amino acids: CASSVASTDTQYF. The CDR3 bases are TGTGCCAGCAGCGTCGCTAGCACAGATACGCAGTATTTT.

This clonotype occurred a few times. V is TRBV7-3 and J is TRBJ1-1; TRBD1 matches at 10 bases. The J segment lost 5 bases and the V segment lost 5 bases, leaving 5 bases of the junction unmatched. Per the germline V gene, CDR1 is SGHTA and CDR2 is FQGTGA. This CDR3 has 14 amino acids. The CDR3 DNA reads TGTGCCAGCAGCCGAGACAGGGGGCAAACTGAAGCTTTCTTT. Translation: CASSRDRGQTEAFF.

Note on this clonotype: Possible read error: a much larger clone is one base away. The conserved closing phenylalanine or tryptophan is absent in this CDR3, likely reflecting a read error. V and J are TRBV7-2 and TRBJ2-1; 10 bases match TRBD2. V trimming: 2 bases; J trimming: 6 bases; junction bases outside the gene matches: 13. Germline CDR1 SGHTA, CDR2 FQGNSA. This CDR3 region has 18 residues. The CDR3 nucleotides read TGTGCCAGCAGCTTATGGCGTGCTAGCGGGAGAGCTGGCAATGAGCAGTTCTCC. Its translation: CASSLWRASGRAGNEQFS.

A few counts support this clonotype. The V gene is TRBV15, the J gene TRBJ1-4; TRBD1 might be the D (5 bases). V was pared by 2 bases and J by 8 bases, with 21 bases between. This CDR3 contains 17 residues. Germline CDR1 and CDR2: LNHNV and YYDKDF (reference sequence). CDR3 protein: CATSRPTRVGGSEKLFF. The CDR3 DNA reads as TGTGCCACCAGCAGACCAACCAGGGTCGGAGGTTCGGAAAAACTGTTTTTT.

The gene calls are TRBV28 and TRBJ2-7, with D perhaps TRBD2 (7 bases). The CDR3 loop spans 15 amino acids. Germline V gives CDR1 MDHEN, CDR2 SYDVKM. V was clipped by 7 bases and J by 6 bases, with 22 bases between them. The CDR3 DNA reads TGTGCCAGCACCGCTTCCCCCGGTCGGGGGGCCGAGCAGTACTTC. This translates into CASTASPGRGAEQYF.

This clonotype was seen ten or more times. This CDR3 is CASSWSVWGAVGTEAFF. CDR3 sequence (DNA): TGTGCCAGCAGCTGGTCAGTATGGGGGGCCGTTGGAACTGAAGCTTTCTTT. The rearrangement links TRBV5-7 to TRBJ1-1, with a tentative D call TRBD1 (6 bases). TRBV5-7 is identified as an open reading frame with a role that is uncertain. The CDR3 is 17 amino acids. Trimming removed 3 bases at V and 5 bases at J, with 23 bases between.

The chain recombines TRBV12-3 or TRBV12-4 with TRBJ1-2; 7 bases fit TRBD1. Trimming took 3 bases from V and 4 from J; bases not matched to a gene: 8. There are 15 residues in the CDR3. The CDR3 DNA follows: TGTGCCAGCAGTTTGGGGACACAGGGGACCTATGGCTACACCTTC. Translation gives CASSLGTQGTYGYTF.

This clonotype has more than one count but fewer than ten. The chain uses TRBV19 and TRBJ1-5, with 7 bases identical to TRBD1. This CDR3 region has 13 residues. V was clipped by 6 bases and J by 7 bases; unmatched bases: 6. Germline assignment: CDR1 LNHDA and CDR2 SQIVND (reference sequence). CDR3 in DNA: TGTGCCAGTAGCTCCGACAGGGAACAGCCCCAGCATTTT. Translated, it gives CASSSDREQPQHF.

This clonotype has only a few counts. V gene TRBV4-3 combines with J gene TRBJ2-5, with D possibly matching TRBD2 (6 bases). CDR3 length: 16 residues. The germline gives CDR1 LGHNA, CDR2 YSLEER. Trimming left V 0 bases short and J 4 bases short, with 15 bases between. The DNA of the CDR3 is TGCGCCAGCAGCCAAGAAGGCGGCGGGGTTGGAGAGACCCAGTACTTC. Translated: CASSQEGGGVGETQYF.

This clonotype was counted many times. The chain has TRBV18 and TRBJ2-1, with a weak D call TRBD2 (5 bases). The CDR3 extends over 15 amino acids. Trimming cost V 2 bases and J 1 base, with 9 bases left between them. Germline V gives CDR1 KGHSH, CDR2 LQKENI. CDR3 region: CASSPVRESYNEQFF. CDR3 DNA sequence: TGTGCCAGCTCACCAGTTCGGGAATCCTACAATGAGCAGTTCTTC. Complete variable domain (other parts from reference TRBV18 and TRBJ2-1): NAGVMQNPRHLVRRRGQEARLRCSPMKGHSHVYWYRQLPEEGLKFMVYLQKENIIDESGMPKERFSAEFPKEGPSILRIQQVVRGDSAAYFCASSPVRESYNEQFFGPGTRLTVL.